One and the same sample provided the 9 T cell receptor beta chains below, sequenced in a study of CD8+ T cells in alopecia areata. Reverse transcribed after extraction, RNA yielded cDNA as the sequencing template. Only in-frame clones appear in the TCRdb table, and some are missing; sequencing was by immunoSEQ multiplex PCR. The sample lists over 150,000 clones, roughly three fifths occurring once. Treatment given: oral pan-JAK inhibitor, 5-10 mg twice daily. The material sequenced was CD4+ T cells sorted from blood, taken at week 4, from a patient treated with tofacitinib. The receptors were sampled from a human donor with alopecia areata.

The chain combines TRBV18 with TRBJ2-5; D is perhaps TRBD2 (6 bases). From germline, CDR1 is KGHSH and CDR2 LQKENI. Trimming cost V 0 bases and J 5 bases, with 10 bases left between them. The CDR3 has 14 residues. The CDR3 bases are TGTGCCAGCTCACCACCAACTAGCCATGAGACCCAGTACTTC. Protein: CASSPPTSHETQYF.

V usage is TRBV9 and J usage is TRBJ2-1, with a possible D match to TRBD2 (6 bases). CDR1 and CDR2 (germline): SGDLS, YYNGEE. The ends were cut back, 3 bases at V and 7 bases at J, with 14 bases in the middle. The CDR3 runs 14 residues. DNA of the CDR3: TGTGCCAGCAGCGCGACTAGATTGGTGAATGAGCAGTTCTTC. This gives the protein CASSATRLVNEQFF. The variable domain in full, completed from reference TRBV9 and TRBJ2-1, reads DSGVTQTPKHLITATGQRVTLRCSPRSGDLSVYWYQQSLDQGLQFLIQYYNGEERAKGNILERFSAQQFPDLHSELNLSSLELGDSALYFCASSATRLVNEQFFGPGTRLTVL.

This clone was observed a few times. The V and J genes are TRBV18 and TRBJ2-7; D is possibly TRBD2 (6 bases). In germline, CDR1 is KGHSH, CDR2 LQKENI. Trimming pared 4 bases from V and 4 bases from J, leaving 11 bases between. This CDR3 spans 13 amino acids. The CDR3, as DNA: TGTGCCAGCTCACGGGAGGAGGGGTACGAGCAGTACTTC. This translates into CASSREEGYEQYF.

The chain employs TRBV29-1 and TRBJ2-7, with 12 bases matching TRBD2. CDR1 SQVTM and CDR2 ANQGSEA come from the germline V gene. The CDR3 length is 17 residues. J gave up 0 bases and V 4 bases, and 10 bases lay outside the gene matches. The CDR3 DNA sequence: TGCAGCGTTGTTCGGACTAGCGGGGTGCTGAGCTCCTACGAGCAGTACTTC. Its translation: CSVVRTSGVLSSYEQYF.

In DNA form, the CDR3 reads TGTGCCAGCAGTCTCCCTGACAGGGGCACTGAAGCTTTCTTT. Its translation is CASSLPDRGTEAFF. V usage is TRBV28 and J usage is TRBJ1-1; 8 nucleotides line up with TRBD1. The CDR3 is 14 amino acids. Unmatched junction bases numbered 6, after V lost 5 bases and J lost 4 bases. Germline lookup yields CDR1 MDHEN and CDR2 SYDVKM.

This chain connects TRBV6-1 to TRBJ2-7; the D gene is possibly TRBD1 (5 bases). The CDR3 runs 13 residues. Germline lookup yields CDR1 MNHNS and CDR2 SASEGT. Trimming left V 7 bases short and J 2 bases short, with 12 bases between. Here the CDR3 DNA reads TGTGCCAGCACCTCGACGGACACCTACGAGCAGTACTTC. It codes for CASTSTDTYEQYF.

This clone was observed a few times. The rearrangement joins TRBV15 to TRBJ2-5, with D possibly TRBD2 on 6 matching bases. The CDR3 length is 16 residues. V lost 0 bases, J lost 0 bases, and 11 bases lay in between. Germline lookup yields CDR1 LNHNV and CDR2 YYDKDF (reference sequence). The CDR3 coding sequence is TGTGCCACCAGCAGAGATAATTGGGACTACCAAGAGACCCAGTACTTC. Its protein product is CATSRDNWDYQETQYF.

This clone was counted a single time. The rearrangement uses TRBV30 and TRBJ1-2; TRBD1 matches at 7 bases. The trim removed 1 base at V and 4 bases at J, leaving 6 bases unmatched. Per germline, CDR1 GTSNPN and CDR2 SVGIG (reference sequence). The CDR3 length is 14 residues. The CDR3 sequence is CAWSGRQGVYGYTF. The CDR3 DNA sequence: TGTGCCTGGAGTGGACGACAGGGTGTCTATGGCTACACCTTC.

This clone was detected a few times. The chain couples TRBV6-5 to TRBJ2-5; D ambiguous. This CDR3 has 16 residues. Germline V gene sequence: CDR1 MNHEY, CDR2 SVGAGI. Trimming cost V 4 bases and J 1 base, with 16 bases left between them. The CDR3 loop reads CASSSSGYRLQETQYF. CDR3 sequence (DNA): TGTGCCAGCAGTTCGTCCGGGTACAGACTCCAAGAGACCCAGTACTTC.